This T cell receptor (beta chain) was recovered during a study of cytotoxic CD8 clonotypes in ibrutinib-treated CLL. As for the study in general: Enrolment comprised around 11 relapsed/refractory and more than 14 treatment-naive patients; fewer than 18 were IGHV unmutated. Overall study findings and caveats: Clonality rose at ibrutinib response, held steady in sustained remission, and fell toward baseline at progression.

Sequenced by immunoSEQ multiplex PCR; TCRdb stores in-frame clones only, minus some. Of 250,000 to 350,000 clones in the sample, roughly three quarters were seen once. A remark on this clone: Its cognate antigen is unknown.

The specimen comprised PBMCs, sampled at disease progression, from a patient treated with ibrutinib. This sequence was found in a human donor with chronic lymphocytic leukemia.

The CDR3 DNA reads TGCGCCAGCAGCCAAGCTAGCGGGAGGATCTACGAGCAGTACTTC. It codes for CASSQASGRIYEQYF. The rearrangement uses TRBV4-3 and TRBJ2-7, with 11 bases that match TRBD2. This CDR3 comprises 15 residues. Looked up from germline, CDR1 is LGHNA and CDR2 is YSLEER. Trimming took 1 base from V and 3 from J; bases not matched to a gene: 2.